This T cell receptor (beta chain) was profiled in a study of metastatic and nonmetastatic thyroid tumors. Study as a whole: The authors compared repertoires across blood and tumor or nodule tissue from malignant and benign thyroid patients.

This CDR3 region has 14 residues. CDR1 is MDHEN, CDR2 SYDVKM, per germline. Trimming removed 5 bases from V and 3 bases from J, with 14 bases in between. There are many counts of this clone. Under the authors' procedure: Clinicopathological groups of papillary thyroid cancer showed CDR3 differences that were used to build a distant-metastasis classifier. TCRdb re-analyzed the PCR reads through MiXCR. Clone size and V and J calls follow TCRdb, not the original study. This repertoire shows about 39,000 clones, approximately 19% found once; its top ten account for approximately 20%. Each patient went into thyroid surgery without having received any treatment.

This TCR came from a female donor with papillary thyroid cancer or a benign thyroid nodule (not recorded which). Some clones in this sample may be carry-over from other donors' samples. Sequenced sample: blood. V usage is TRBV28 and J usage is TRBJ2-7; D not certain. The CDR3: CASSDSLGGYEQYF. The CDR3 nucleotides read TGTGCCAGCAGTGACTCCCTGGGTGGCTACGAGCAGTACTTC.